A selection of T cell receptor beta chains follows, all from one sample in a study of T cells in Graves' hyperthyroidism and ophthalmopathy. TCRdb re-analysed the multiplex PCR reads in MiXCR, keeping a single row per CDR3 protein. This sample carries about 740,000 distinct CDR3 sequences, less than 15% of them seen once, and the ten largest clones take 10% to 13%. Sequenced input: blood. These receptors all come from a woman between 18 and 29 years old with Graves' hyperthyroidism. The CDR3 runs from the conserved cysteine through the conserved F or W. D genes are given only for firm matches. The size field is filled for only some rows; it gives once, few, many or a size class.

cdr3_nt cdr3_aa v_call d_call clone_size j_call
TGTGCCATCAGTGAGTCGACTCTAGCGGGAGTGAGAAATGAGCAGTTCTTC CAISESTLAGVRNEQFF TRBV10-3 TRBD2 . TRBJ2-1
TGTGCCAGCAGCCCCAACCGCTACGAGCAGTACTTC CASSPNRYEQYF TRBV11-2 . many TRBJ2-7
TGCGCCAGCAGCAACGGACAGGCTTTGAACACTGAAGCTTTCTTT CASSNGQALNTEAFF TRBV5-5 TRBD1 . TRBJ1-1
TGTGCCAGCAGTGCCTCGGCGACCAAAAACATTCAGTACTTC CASSASATKNIQYF TRBV2 . few TRBJ2-4
TGTGCCAGCAGTGAAGCGGCGGGTAGGGGGGGCACAGATACGCAGTATTTT CASSEAAGRGGTDTQYF TRBV2 . many TRBJ2-3
TGTGCCAGCAGTTACACATCCAATGGCTACACCTTC CASSYTSNGYTF TRBV6-2/TRBV6-3 . . TRBJ1-2
TGCAGCGCCAATCACCGGATCACCGGGGAGCTGTTTTTT CSANHRITGELFF TRBV29-1 . . TRBJ2-2
TGTGCCAGCAGCTCTTTCACAGGGGCCTCCTACAATGAGCAGTTCTTC CASSSFTGASYNEQFF TRBV7-9 TRBD1 few TRBJ2-1
TGTGCCAGCAGTGTGGTAGCGGGAGTGGGCGGGGAGCTGTTTTTT CASSVVAGVGGELFF TRBV7-3 TRBD2 . TRBJ2-2
TGCAGCGTTGAGGGGGGGCTCGCAGATACGCAGTATTTT CSVEGGLADTQYF TRBV29-1 . few TRBJ2-3
TGTGCCAGCAGTTACTCGAGGAATTCACCCCTCCACTTT CASSYSRNSPLHF TRBV6-5 . few TRBJ1-6
TGTGCCAGCAGCTCGGGACTACCATACAATGAGCAGTTCTTC CASSSGLPYNEQFF TRBV5-8 TRBD2 many TRBJ2-1
TGTGCTAGTGGTTTGGCGGACACTGAAGCTTTCTTT CASGLADTEAFF TRBV12-5 . many TRBJ1-1
TGCAGTGCTAGTCCGGGACCAGGATACAATGAGCAGTTCTTC CSASPGPGYNEQFF TRBV20-1 . . TRBJ2-1
TGTGCCTGGACTGGGACAGTAGTTGCTGAGCAGTTCTTC CAWTGTVVAEQFF TRBV30 TRBD1 many TRBJ2-1
TGTGCCAGCAGCTTAGGCCGACAGGGTCCGAACACTGAAGCTTTCTTT CASSLGRQGPNTEAFF TRBV7-9 TRBD1 many TRBJ1-1
TGCGCCAGCAGCCAAGATCAGCGTCAGGGCGATACGCAGTATTTT CASSQDQRQGDTQYF TRBV4-1 . few TRBJ2-3
TGTGCCAGCGGGGCCAGGGAGAGCCAAGAGACCCAGTACTTC CASGARESQETQYF TRBV25-1 . many TRBJ2-5
TGCGCCAGCAGCTTGGATCCCAGGGATAGCAATCAGCCCCAGCATTTT CASSLDPRDSNQPQHF TRBV5-1 . many TRBJ1-5
TGTGCCAGCAGCGCGGGGCCCGAGCCTCAGCCCCAGCATTTT CASSAGPEPQPQHF TRBV9 . . TRBJ1-5
TGTGCCAGCAGTGTGACCAACCTAATCTACTCCTACAATGAGCAGTTCTTC CASSVTNLIYSYNEQFF TRBV25-1 . few TRBJ2-1
TGTGCCAGCAGCTCATGGTCCTACAATGAGCAGTTCTTC CASSSWSYNEQFF TRBV7-9 . many TRBJ2-1
TGTGCCAGCTTCGATAGCTCCTACAATGAGCAGTTCTTC CASFDSSYNEQFF TRBV6-1 . . TRBJ2-1
TGTGCCTGGAGTGTGGACAGGGCGGGTGGCTACACCTTC CAWSVDRAGGYTF TRBV30 TRBD1 . TRBJ1-2
TGCAGTGCTCGCACCTCAGGAGTAGGCACAGATACGCAGTATTTT CSARTSGVGTDTQYF TRBV20-1 . many TRBJ2-3
TGCAGTGCCTCTTCCCGGGACAGGGACGCGCGGAGGGGGCCCCAGCATTTT CSASSRDRDARRGPQHF TRBV20-1 TRBD1 few TRBJ1-5
TGTGCCAGCGCCCCTCGTATCGACTCTAGCGGGAGCGGCGATGAGCAGTTCTTC CASAPRIDSSGSGDEQFF TRBV27 TRBD2 few TRBJ2-1
TGTGCCAGTAGTCAGAACCCCCAGACCGTTAGCAATCAGCCCCAGCATTTT CASSQNPQTVSNQPQHF TRBV19 . . TRBJ1-5
TGTGCCAGCAGTTTTGGCGGTAATGGAAACACCATATATTTT CASSFGGNGNTIYF TRBV28 . . TRBJ1-3
TGTGCCAGTAGTATAATGGCCGGGGGGGCCGCTGAAGCTTTCTTT CASSIMAGGAAEAFF TRBV19 . few TRBJ1-1
TGTGCCAGCAATATTCGCACTGAAGCTTTCTTT CASNIRTEAFF TRBV6-1 . . TRBJ1-1
TGTGCCAGTAGTATAGGAGATAGCAATCAGCCCCAGCATTTT CASSIGDSNQPQHF TRBV19 . . TRBJ1-5
TGTGCCAGCAGTCTCGACGGGGGGGCTGGGGCCAACGTCCTGACTTTC CASSLDGGAGANVLTF TRBV27 TRBD2 few TRBJ2-6
TGCAGCGCTGATTCCGACTACGATGAGCAGTTCTTC CSADSDYDEQFF TRBV29-1 . . TRBJ2-1
TGTGCCAGCAGCTTAAGGACAGGGGGCCGGGACTATGGCTACACCTTC CASSLRTGGRDYGYTF TRBV7-9 TRBD1 few TRBJ1-2
TGTGCCAGCCGAATAGGGAGGTATAGGGCCAAAAACATTCAGTACTTC CASRIGRYRAKNIQYF TRBV6-2/TRBV6-3 . . TRBJ2-4
TGTGCCAGCAGTCGGGACAGAGCTAACTATGGCTACACCTTC CASSRDRANYGYTF TRBV12-3/TRBV12-4 TRBD1 many TRBJ1-2
TGTGCCAGCAGTGAGTCCTGGACCTACGAGCAGTACTTC CASSESWTYEQYF TRBV6-1 . many TRBJ2-7
TGTGCCAGCAGTCTAGCGGGAGGGCCGGGCTACAAGCAGTACTTC CASSLAGGPGYKQYF TRBV3-1 TRBD2 few TRBJ2-7
TGTGCCAGCAGCTTACTAGCGGGAGGGAACACCGGGGAGCTGTTTTTT CASSLLAGGNTGELFF TRBV7-6 TRBD2 many TRBJ2-2
TGTGCCAGCCACGCGGGACCACAAGAGACCCAGTACTTC CASHAGPQETQYF TRBV6-1 . . TRBJ2-5
TGTGCCACCAGTGAGTTGGGTAATCAGCCCCAGCATTTT CATSELGNQPQHF TRBV24-1 . . TRBJ1-5
TGTGCCAGCAGACCCCGACAGGCTGCTAATGAAAAACTGTTTTTT CASRPRQAANEKLFF TRBV6-2/TRBV6-3 . few TRBJ1-4
TGTGCCAGCAGCCAGGGGAGGTTGCAGCCCCAGCATTTT CASSQGRLQPQHF TRBV27 . . TRBJ1-5
TGTGCCAGCAGCCCGGGGCCCTTAGCGGGAAGAACCGGGGAGCTGTTTTTT CASSPGPLAGRTGELFF TRBV7-2 TRBD2 . TRBJ2-2
TGCGCCAGCAGCTCTAGCGGGAGTGCTAACACAGATACGCAGTATTTT CASSSSGSANTDTQYF TRBV5-1 TRBD2 . TRBJ2-3
TGTGCCAGCAGCTCCCCGGCAGGCTCTGGAAACACCATATATTTT CASSSPAGSGNTIYF TRBV7-8 . . TRBJ1-3
TGTGCCAGCAGTTCCGGGACAGGGGGCGGCAATCAGCCCCAGCATTTT CASSSGTGGGNQPQHF TRBV28 TRBD1 many TRBJ1-5
TGTGCCAGCAGTGAAGCTCGGGGCGCGAACTATGGCTACACCTTC CASSEARGANYGYTF TRBV2 . . TRBJ1-2
TGTGCCAGTAGTAATTGGGCCAATGAGCAGTTCTTC CASSNWANEQFF TRBV19 . few TRBJ2-1